This is a list of T cell receptor beta chains from one sample in a study of shared clonotypes between healthy human individuals. The assay was immunoSEQ multiplex PCR, and TCRdb's table has in-frame clones only and misses some. Of more than 600,000 clones in the sample, approximately 90% are singletons; the top ten hold roughly 24%. Sequenced material: naive CD8+ T cells sorted from blood. Receptor source: a young man in good health. Each CDR3 is given without its conserved first and last residue. Each record gives: J gene, D gene, V gene, CDR3 protein. A D gene is named only where the DNA matches it firmly.

TRBJ2-1 TRBD1 TRBV25-1 ASSSRTGGRYNEQF
TRBJ2-3 NA TRBV7-9 ASSDGPLATQY
TRBJ1-3 NA TRBV9 ASSVGGSSGNTIY
TRBJ2-7 NA TRBV28 ASSRTGRDEQY
TRBJ1-5 TRBD1 TRBV19 ASRETGGSNQPQH
TRBJ2-2 TRBD2 TRBV7-3 ASSETSGDGELF
TRBJ2-7 NA TRBV4-3 ASSQDLPGYEQY
TRBJ2-5 TRBD2 TRBV7-3 APAGTTPWAQY
TRBJ2-1 NA TRBV7-9 ASSLLDEQF
TRBJ2-5 TRBD2 TRBV7-9 ASSLEISGSRETQY
TRBJ2-1 NA TRBV9 ASSDERNEQF
TRBJ2-2 TRBD2 TRBV6-6 ASSYSASGYTGELF
TRBJ2-5 TRBD2 TRBV19 ASTPIAGGPPETQY
TRBJ2-7 TRBD2 TRBV19 ASRQAGGIYEQY
TRBJ2-7 NA TRBV27 ASSGFPYEQY
TRBJ1-4 NA TRBV7-9 ASSLAGLAGWDEKLF
TRBJ1-1 NA TRBV7-9 ASRMDTEAF
TRBJ2-7 NA TRBV5-5 ASSLEGTYEQY
TRBJ2-1 NA TRBV7-6 ASSLVVTYNEQF
TRBJ1-1 NA TRBV2 ASTGRNTEAF
TRBJ1-4 TRBD1 TRBV7-8 ASSSGTGGAWGTNEKLF
TRBJ2-7 NA TRBV6-5 ASSNYGSTYEQY
TRBJ2-7 TRBD2 TRBV5-5 ASSKPSLAGDGGYEQY
TRBJ2-6 NA TRBV7-8 ASSLATASGANVLT
TRBJ1-1 NA TRBV5-1 ASSSPPGLDTEAF
TRBJ2-1 NA TRBV4-1 ASSQELALPDEQF
TRBJ1-3 NA TRBV5-1 ASRAGSSSSGNTIY
TRBJ2-1 TRBD2 TRBV9 ASSPSGRALNEQF
TRBJ2-1 NA TRBV29-1 SVAWGLNEQF
TRBJ2-5 TRBD2 TRBV27 ASSFRLAGDSETQY
TRBJ2-1 TRBD2 TRBV28 ASSVLAASSYNEQF
TRBJ2-5 TRBD1 TRBV7-8 ASSVGQQETQY
TRBJ2-3 TRBD1 TRBV7-9 ASSFAPGQGALDTQY
TRBJ2-5 TRBD1 TRBV9 ASSAWDRQETQY
TRBJ2-5 NA TRBV7-2 ASSLNVKGETQY
TRBJ2-7 NA TRBV18 ASSPEESYEQY
TRBJ2-5 NA TRBV5-4 AMTMGGETQY
TRBJ2-3 TRBD1 TRBV27 ASSLSATGILGTQY
TRBJ2-1 TRBD2 TRBV7-2 ASSLASGTKIYNEQF
TRBJ2-7 NA TRBV7-9 ASSLVDGYYEQY
TRBJ2-7 NA TRBV10-3 AISDTTEILYEQY
TRBJ2-2 TRBD2 TRBV9 ASSVDLGLAENTGELF
TRBJ2-7 NA TRBV7-8 ASSLAGRSYEQY
TRBJ2-1 NA TRBV27 ASSVASYNEQF
TRBJ2-1 TRBD2 TRBV29-1 SVGGLAGGTSSYNEQF
TRBJ2-1 TRBD2 TRBV28 ASSFPHTSGTDNEQF
TRBJ2-3 TRBD2 TRBV5-1 ASSPGLAETDTQY
TRBJ1-1 NA TRBV30 AWSGADKNTEAF
TRBJ1-5 NA TRBV7-8 ASSFLGEPQH
TRBJ2-7 NA TRBV7-9 ASSLVLRGKYEQY
TRBJ1-1 NA TRBV5-1 ASSLWGNAEAF